This paragraph covers one T cell receptor (beta chain) sequence. This clonotype was seen more than once but under ten times. Its specific antigen is unknown. No base quality information exists; no much larger clone differs at one position. The entry originates in a study of blood T cells in healthy people across ages (dated by TCRdb to the mid-2010s). The study in broad terms: In model experiments, template switching captured about one uniquely barcoded TCR beta cDNA molecule for every two T cells. Age-related changes in TCR beta repertoire diversity were measured in the study by deep sequencing normalized with unique cDNA molecular identifiers. Four age groups were formed from the donors: young (average roughly 15 years), middle-aged (around 39), aged (62) and long-lived (roughly 88). To avoid experimental bias, donors of different ages were distributed randomly across sequencing lanes. Two additional independent replicas of 1 million unique cDNA reads from the same blood draw were analyzed for two donors (one aged 18 to 30 and one aged 80 or older). Summary of the overall study and its limitations: Estimates of total diversity based on one million sequenced T cells were regarded as lower bounds and as underestimates. The long-lived group showed more naive CD4+ T cells, fewer expanded clones and increased TCR diversity than the aged group, suggesting age selection. Because the CMV infection status of the donors was unknown, age-related changes in expanded clonotypes may potentially have been confounded. Conclusive comparison of naive and antigen-experienced compartments was prevented by the profiling of bulk unsorted PBMCs. There was a strong correlation between observed TCR beta diversity and the percentage of naive T cells measured by flow cytometry. Observed TCR beta diversity per million T cells fell roughly linearly with age, and a significant reduction was already apparent by age about 38.

The method behind the library was 5' RACE. The instrument was an Illumina HiSeq 2500. A second PCR of about 6 to 11 cycles was performed with a sample-barcoded 5' primer and a J-beta primer mix. A template-switch 5' adaptor carrying 12 random nucleotides introduced a unique molecular identifier onto each TCR beta cDNA molecule. Each sample yielded at least 2.5 million CDR3-containing paired-end reads. First-strand cDNA synthesis was performed from all RNA using the Mint cDNA synthesis kit, with priming by a TRBC-specific oligonucleotide. Following uracil-DNA glycosylase treatment, a first 18-cycle PCR with universal primers M1SS and BC2_uni_R was performed on all cDNA. The study's processing was this. For normalization, 1 million high-quality reads, each with a distinct molecular identifier, were randomly selected from each sample. Reads with shared molecular identifiers were discarded instead of being binned into consensus sequences. MiTCR, run with a Q25 quality threshold and the strictest error-elimination algorithm, handled CDR3 identification, clonotype clustering and error correction. A nonparametric unseen species model using Euler transformation provided a lower-bound estimate of total TCR beta diversity. Through fastp at Q25 and MiXCR, TCRdb rebuilt clones from the public reads, retaining in-frame beta chains. CDR3 protein duplicates are merged, each entry listing the most common genes and DNA. The V and J calls, along with clone size, are taken from TCRdb and not from the paper's own processing. The sample table records approximately 1.5 million distinct CDR3 sequences; about 32% of these occur just once. Approximately 10% of the sample goes to the ten largest clones.

Sequences MNHEY (CDR1) and SMNVEV (CDR2) are obtained from the germline V gene (reference sequence). The junction shows trimming of 9 bases on V and 5 bases on J, plus 17 bases between the germline ends. Spanning cysteine to phenylalanine, the CDR3 consists of 15 amino acids. Of the read, only the CDR3 DNA is kept; its 45 bases are in frame from base 1. The approximately 39 donors, aged 6 to 90 years, were systemically healthy Caucasian individuals from Russia. Each donor gave ten milliliters of peripheral blood, collected into EDTA-treated Vacutainer tubes. Ficoll-Paque density-gradient centrifugation was used to isolate PBMCs, with at least 6.5 million per sample. Trizol reagent was used to extract total RNA from the PBMCs, yielding at least 5.5 micrograms per sample. The percentages of naive CD45RAhigh/CD27high T cells were determined by flow cytometry on a PBMC aliquot from every donor.

This TCR was recovered from a woman younger than 45 in good health. The V and J genes are TRBV27 and TRBJ2-6; the best D guess is TRBD2, with 5 bases matching. Sequenced: blood. The CDR3 protein: CASRESPGWANVLTF. The DNA sequence is TGTGCCAGTAGGGAGAGTCCTGGATGGGCCAACGTCCTGACTTTC.